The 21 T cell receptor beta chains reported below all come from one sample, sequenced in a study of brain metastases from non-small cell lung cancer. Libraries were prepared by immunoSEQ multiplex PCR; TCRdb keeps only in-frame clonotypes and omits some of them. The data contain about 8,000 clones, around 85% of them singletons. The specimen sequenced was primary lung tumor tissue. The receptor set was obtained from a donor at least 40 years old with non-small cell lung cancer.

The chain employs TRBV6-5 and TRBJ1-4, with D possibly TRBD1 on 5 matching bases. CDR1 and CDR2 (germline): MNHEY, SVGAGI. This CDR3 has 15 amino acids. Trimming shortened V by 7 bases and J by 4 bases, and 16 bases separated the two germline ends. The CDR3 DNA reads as TGTGCCAGCATCCTACACGGCGGGGGTAATGAAAAACTGTTTTTT. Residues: CASILHGGGNEKLFF.

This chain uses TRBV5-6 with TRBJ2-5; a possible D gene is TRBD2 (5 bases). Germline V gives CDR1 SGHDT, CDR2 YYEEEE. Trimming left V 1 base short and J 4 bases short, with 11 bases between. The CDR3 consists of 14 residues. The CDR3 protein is CASSLNGVRETQYF. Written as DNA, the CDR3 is TGTGCCAGCAGCTTGAACGGGGTAAGAGAGACCCAGTACTTC.

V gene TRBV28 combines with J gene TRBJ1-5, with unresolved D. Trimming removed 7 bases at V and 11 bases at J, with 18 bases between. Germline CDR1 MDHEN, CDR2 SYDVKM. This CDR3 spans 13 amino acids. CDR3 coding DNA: TGTGCCAGCAAGGCAGATGCGAGCCAGTCCCAGCATTTT. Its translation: CASKADASQSQHF.

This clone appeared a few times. CDR3 sequence: CASSLSARSYEQYF. Written as DNA, the CDR3 is TGCGCCAGCAGCTTGTCGGCTAGAAGCTACGAGCAGTACTTC. This chain joins TRBV5-1 and TRBJ2-7; D remains unclear. Germline V CDR1 and CDR2: SGHRS, YFSETQ. V was clipped by 1 base and J by 3 bases, with 11 bases between them. This CDR3 contains 14 residues.

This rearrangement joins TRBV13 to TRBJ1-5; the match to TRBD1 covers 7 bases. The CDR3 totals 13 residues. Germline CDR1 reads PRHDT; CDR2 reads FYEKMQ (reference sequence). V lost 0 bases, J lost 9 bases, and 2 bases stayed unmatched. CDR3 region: CASSLGQGRPQHF. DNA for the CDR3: TGTGCCAGCAGCTTAGGACAGGGGAGGCCCCAGCATTTT.

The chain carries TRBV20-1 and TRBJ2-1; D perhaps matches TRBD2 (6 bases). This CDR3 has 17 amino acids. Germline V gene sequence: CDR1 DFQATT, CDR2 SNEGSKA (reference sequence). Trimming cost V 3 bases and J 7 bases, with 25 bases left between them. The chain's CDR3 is CSASPPSGLGGRNEQFF. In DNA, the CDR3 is TGCAGTGCTAGTCCCCCTTCTGGCCTGGGGGGACGGAATGAGCAGTTCTTC.

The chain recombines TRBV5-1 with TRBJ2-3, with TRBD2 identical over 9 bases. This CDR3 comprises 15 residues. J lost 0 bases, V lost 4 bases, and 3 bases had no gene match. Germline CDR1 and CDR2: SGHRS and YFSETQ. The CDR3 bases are TGCGCCAGCAGCCCTAGCGGGGTTAGCACAGATACGCAGTATTTT. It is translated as CASSPSGVSTDTQYF.

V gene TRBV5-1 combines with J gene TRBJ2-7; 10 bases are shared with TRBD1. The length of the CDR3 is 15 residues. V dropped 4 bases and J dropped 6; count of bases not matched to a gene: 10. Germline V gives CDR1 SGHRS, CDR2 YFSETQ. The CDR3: CASSPGQGYQSEQYF. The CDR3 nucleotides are TGCGCCAGCAGCCCGGGACAGGGGTATCAGTCCGAGCAGTACTTC.

CDR3 sequence (DNA): TGTGCCATCAGTGAGTCGAGTTATACTGAAGCTTTCTTT. Amino acids: CAISESSYTEAFF. This rearrangement joins TRBV10-3 to TRBJ1-1, with D hard to call. This CDR3 spans 13 amino acids. V lost 0 bases and J lost 5, with 7 bases in between. From germline, CDR1 is ENHRY and CDR2 SYGVKD.

The CDR3 nucleotides are TGTGCCAGCAGCTCCCTTCGGGGAATCGCTGAAGCTTTCTTT. Amino acid sequence: CASSSLRGIAEAFF. The gene calls are TRBV7-2 and TRBJ1-1; no clear D gene. V lost 4 bases and J 6 bases, leaving 15 bases between the germline ends. The CDR3 has 14 residues. CDR1 and CDR2 (germline): SGHTA, FQGNSA.

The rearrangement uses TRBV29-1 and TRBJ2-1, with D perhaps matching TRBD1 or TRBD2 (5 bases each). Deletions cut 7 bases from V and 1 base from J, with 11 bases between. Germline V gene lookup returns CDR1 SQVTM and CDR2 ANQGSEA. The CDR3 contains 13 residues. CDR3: CSADWGSYNEQFF. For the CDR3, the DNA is TGCAGCGCCGACTGGGGGTCCTACAATGAGCAGTTCTTC.

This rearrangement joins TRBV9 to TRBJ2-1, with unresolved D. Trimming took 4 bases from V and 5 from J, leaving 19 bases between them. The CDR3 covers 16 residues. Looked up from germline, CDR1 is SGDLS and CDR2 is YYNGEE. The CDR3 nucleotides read TGTGCCAGCAGCCCCCGTTCTGACACGAGAGACAATGAGCAGTTCTTC. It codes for CASSPRSDTRDNEQFF.

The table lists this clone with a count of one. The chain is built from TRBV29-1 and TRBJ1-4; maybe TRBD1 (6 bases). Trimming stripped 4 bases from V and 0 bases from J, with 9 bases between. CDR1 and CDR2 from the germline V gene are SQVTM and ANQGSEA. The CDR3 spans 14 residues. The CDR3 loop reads CSVVGAATNEKLFF. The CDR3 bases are TGCAGCGTTGTGGGGGCGGCAACTAATGAAAAACTGTTTTTT.

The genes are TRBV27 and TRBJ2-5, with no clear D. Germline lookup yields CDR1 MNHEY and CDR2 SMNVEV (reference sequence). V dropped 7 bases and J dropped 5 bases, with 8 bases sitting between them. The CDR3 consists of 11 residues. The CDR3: CASTNGETQYF. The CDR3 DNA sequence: TGTGCCAGCACAAACGGGGAGACCCAGTACTTC.

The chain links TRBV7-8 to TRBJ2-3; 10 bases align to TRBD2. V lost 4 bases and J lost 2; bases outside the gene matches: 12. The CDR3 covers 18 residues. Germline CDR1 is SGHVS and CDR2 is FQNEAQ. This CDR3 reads CASSYPIRLAGDTDTQYF. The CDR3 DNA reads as TGTGCCAGCAGCTACCCGATCAGGCTAGCGGGGGACACAGATACGCAGTATTTT.

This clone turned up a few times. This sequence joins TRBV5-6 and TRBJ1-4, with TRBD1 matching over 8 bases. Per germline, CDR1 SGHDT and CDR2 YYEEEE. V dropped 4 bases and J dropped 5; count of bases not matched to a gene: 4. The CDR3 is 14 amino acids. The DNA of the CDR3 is TGTGCCAGCAGCCGGGACAGGTTGAATGAAAAACTGTTTTTT. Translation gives CASSRDRLNEKLFF.

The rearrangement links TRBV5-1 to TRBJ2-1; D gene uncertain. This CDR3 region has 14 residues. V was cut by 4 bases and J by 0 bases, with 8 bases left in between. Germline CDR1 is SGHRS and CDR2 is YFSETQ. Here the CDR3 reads CASSTDNSYNEQFF. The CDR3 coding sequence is TGCGCCAGCAGCACCGACAACTCCTACAATGAGCAGTTCTTC.

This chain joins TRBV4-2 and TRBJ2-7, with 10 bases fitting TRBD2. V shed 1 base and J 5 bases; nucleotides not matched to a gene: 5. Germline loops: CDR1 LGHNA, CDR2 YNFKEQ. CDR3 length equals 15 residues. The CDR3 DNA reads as TGTGCCAGCAGCCAAGCCCCCGGACTAGCGGACGAGCAGTACTTC. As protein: CASSQAPGLADEQYF.

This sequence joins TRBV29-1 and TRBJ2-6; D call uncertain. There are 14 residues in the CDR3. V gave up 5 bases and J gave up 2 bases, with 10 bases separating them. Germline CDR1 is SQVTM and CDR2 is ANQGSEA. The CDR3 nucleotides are TGCAGCGTTTATGGGCCTACTGGGGCCAACGTCCTGACTTTC. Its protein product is CSVYGPTGANVLTF. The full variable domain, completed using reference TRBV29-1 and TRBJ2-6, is SAVISQKPSRDICQRGTSLTIQCQVDSQVTMMFWYRQQPGQSLTLIATANQGSEATYESGFVIDKFPISRPNLTFSTLTVSNMSPEDSSIYLCSVYGPTGANVLTFGAGSRLTVL.

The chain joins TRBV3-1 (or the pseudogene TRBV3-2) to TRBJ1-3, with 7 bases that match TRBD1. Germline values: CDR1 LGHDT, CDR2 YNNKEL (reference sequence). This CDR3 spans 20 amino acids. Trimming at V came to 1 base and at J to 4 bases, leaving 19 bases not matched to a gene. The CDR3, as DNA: TGTGCCAGCAGCCAAGTGGTGGGAAGACAGGGTAACTCTTACGGAAACACCATATATTTT. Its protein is CASSQVVGRQGNSYGNTIYF.

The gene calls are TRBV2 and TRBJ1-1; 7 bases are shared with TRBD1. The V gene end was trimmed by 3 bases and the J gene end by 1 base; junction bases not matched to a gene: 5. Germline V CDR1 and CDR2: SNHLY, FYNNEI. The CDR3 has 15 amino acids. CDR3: CASSDPGQTNTEAFF. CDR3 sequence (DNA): TGTGCCAGCAGTGATCCGGGACAGACGAACACTGAAGCTTTCTTT.